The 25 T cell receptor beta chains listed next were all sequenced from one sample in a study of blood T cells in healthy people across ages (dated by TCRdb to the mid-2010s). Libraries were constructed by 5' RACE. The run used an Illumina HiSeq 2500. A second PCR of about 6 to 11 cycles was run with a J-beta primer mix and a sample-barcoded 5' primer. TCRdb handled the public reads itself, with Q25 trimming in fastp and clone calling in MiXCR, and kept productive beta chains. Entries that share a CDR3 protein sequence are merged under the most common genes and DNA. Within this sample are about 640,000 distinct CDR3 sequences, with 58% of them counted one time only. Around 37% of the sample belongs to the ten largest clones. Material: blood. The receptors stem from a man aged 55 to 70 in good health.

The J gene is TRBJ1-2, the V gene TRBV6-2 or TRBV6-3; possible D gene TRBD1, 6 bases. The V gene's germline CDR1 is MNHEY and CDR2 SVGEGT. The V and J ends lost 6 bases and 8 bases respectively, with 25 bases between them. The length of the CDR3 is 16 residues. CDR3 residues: CASSLTSDRPTIGYTF. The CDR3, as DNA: TGTGCCAGCAGCCTTACTTCGGACAGACCAACTATCGGCTACACCTTC.

DNA for the CDR3: TGTGCCAGCAACCCTGCCGGGATAACCTTCAATGAGCAGTTCTTC. Its translation is CASNPAGITFNEQFF. The V call is TRBV3-1, the J call TRBJ2-1; TRBD2 might be the D (5 bases). Germline V gene lookup returns CDR1 LGHDT and CDR2 YNNKEL (reference sequence). This CDR3 has 15 amino acids. The V and J ends lost 7 bases and 6 bases respectively, with 19 bases between them.

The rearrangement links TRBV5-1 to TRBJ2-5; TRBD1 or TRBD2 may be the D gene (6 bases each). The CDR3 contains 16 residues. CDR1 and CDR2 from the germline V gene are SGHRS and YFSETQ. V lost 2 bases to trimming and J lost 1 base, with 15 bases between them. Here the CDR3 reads CASSFGVGGLQETQYF. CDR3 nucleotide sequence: TGCGCCAGCAGCTTTGGTGTTGGGGGGCTCCAAGAGACCCAGTACTTC. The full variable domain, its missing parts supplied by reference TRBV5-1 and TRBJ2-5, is KAGVTQTPRYLIKTRGQQVTLSCSPISGHRSVSWYQQTPGQGLQFLFEYFSETQRNKGNFPGRFSGRQFSNSRSEMNVSTLELGDSALYLCASSFGVGGLQETQYFGPGTRLLVL.

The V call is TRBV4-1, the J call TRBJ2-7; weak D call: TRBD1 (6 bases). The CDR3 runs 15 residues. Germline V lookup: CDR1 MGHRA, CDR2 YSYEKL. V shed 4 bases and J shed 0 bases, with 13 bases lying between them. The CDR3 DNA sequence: TGCGCCAGCAGCCCACGGGACACAGGCTCCTACGAGCAGTACTTC. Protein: CASSPRDTGSYEQYF.

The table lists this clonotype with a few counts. In DNA, the CDR3 is TGTGCCAGCAGTTTGGGACAGGGGGCTTGGAATACGCAGTATTTT. Its translation is CASSLGQGAWNTQYF. The gene calls are TRBV12-3 or TRBV12-4 and TRBJ2-3, with TRBD1 matching over 12 bases. V shed 3 bases and J 7 bases; nucleotides not matched to a gene: 5. The CDR3 has 15 amino acids.

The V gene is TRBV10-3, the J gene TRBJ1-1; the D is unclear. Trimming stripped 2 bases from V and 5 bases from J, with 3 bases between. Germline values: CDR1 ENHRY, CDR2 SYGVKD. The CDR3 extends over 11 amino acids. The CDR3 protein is CAISEGTEAFF. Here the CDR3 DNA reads TGTGCCATCAGTGAGGGGACTGAAGCTTTCTTT.

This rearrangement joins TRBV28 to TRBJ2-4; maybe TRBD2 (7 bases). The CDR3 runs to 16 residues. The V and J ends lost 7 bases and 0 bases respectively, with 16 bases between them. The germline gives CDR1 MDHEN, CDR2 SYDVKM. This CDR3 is CASTIGGERAKNIQYF. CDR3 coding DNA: TGTGCCAGCACCATAGGGGGGGAGAGAGCCAAAAACATTCAGTACTTC.

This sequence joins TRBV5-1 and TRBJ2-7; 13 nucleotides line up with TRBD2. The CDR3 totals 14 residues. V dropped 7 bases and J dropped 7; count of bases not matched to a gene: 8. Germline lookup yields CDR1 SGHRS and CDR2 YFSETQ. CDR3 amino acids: CASAGLAGVDEQYF. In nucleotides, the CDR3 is TGCGCCAGCGCAGGACTAGCGGGGGTCGATGAGCAGTACTTC. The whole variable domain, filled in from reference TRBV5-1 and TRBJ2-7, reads KAGVTQTPRYLIKTRGQQVTLSCSPISGHRSVSWYQQTPGQGLQFLFEYFSETQRNKGNFPGRFSGRQFSNSRSEMNVSTLELGDSALYLCASAGLAGVDEQYFGPGTRLTVT.

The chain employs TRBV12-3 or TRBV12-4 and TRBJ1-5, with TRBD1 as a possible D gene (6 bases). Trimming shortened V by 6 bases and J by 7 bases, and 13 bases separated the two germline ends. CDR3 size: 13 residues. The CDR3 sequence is CASRQGQGQPQHF. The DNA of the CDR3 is TGTGCCAGCAGACAGGGTCAGGGGCAGCCCCAGCATTTT.

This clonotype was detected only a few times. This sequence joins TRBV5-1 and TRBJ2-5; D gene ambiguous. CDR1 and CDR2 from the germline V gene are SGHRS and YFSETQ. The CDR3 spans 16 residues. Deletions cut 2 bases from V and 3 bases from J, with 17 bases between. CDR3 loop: CASSFGSSYPEETQYF. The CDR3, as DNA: TGCGCCAGCAGCTTCGGGTCTTCATACCCTGAAGAGACCCAGTACTTC.

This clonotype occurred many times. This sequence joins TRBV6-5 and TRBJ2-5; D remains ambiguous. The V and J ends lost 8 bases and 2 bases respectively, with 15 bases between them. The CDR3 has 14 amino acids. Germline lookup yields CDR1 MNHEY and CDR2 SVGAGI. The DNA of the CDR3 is TGTGCCAGCGCTAGTGGGCAGATACAAGAGACCCAGTACTTC. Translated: CASASGQIQETQYF.

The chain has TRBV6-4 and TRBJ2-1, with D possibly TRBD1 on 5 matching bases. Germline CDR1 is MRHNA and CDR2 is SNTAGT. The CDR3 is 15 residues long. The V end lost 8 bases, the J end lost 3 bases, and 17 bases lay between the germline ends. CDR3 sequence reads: CASRREAGCYNEQFF. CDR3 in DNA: TGTGCCAGCCGAAGAGAGGCAGGGTGCTACAATGAGCAGTTCTTC.

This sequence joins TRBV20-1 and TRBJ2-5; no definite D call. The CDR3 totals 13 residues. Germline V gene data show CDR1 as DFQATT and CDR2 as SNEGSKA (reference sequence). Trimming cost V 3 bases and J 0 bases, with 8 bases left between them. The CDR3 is CSARTPHQETQYF. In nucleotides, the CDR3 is TGCAGTGCTAGGACACCACACCAAGAGACCCAGTACTTC.

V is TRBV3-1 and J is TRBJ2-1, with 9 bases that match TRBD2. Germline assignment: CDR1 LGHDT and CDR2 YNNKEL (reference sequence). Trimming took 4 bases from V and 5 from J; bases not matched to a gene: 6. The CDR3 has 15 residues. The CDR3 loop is CASSPSGGRNNEQFF. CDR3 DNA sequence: TGTGCCAGCAGCCCCAGCGGGGGGCGTAACAATGAGCAGTTCTTC.

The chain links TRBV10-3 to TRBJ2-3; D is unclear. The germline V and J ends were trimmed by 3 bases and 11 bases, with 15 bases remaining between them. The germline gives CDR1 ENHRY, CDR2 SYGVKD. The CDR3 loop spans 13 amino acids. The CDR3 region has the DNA TGTGCCATCAGTGATGATTGGCAATGGGGGCAGTATTTT. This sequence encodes CAISDDWQWGQYF.

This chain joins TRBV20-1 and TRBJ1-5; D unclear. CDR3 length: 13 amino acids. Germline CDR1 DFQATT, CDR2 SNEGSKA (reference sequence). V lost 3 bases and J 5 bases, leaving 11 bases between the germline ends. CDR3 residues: CSASYGRDQPQHF. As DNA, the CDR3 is TGCAGTGCTAGCTATGGGCGGGATCAGCCCCAGCATTTT.

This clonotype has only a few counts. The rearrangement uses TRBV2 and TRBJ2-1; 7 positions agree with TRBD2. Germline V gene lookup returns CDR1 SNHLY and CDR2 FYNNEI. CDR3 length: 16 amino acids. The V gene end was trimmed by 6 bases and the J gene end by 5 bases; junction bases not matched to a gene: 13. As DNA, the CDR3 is TGTGCCAGCAGCGAACTTGGGACTAATACGGACAATGAGCAGTTCTTC. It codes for CASSELGTNTDNEQFF.

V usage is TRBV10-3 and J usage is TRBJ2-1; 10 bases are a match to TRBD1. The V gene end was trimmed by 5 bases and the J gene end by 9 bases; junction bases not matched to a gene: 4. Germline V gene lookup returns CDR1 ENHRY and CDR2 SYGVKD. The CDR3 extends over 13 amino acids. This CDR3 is CAISRQGAGEQFF. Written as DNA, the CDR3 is TGTGCCATCAGTAGACAGGGGGCCGGTGAGCAGTTCTTC.

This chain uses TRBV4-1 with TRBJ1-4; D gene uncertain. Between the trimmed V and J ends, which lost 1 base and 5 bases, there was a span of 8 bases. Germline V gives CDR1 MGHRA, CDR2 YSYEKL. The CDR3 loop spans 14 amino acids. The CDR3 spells CASSQVSDNEKLFF. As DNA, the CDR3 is TGCGCCAGCAGCCAAGTCTCGGACAATGAAAAACTGTTTTTT.

CDR3 in DNA: TGTGCCAGCACCTCTGGGACTAGCAGTTACACAGATACGCAGTATTTT. This translates into CASTSGTSSYTDTQYF. The rearrangement links TRBV28 to TRBJ2-3, with 9 bases that match TRBD2. The CDR3 spans 16 residues. V gave up 7 bases and J gave up 2 bases; unmatched junction bases: 10. From germline, CDR1 is MDHEN and CDR2 SYDVKM. The variable domain in full, completed from reference TRBV28 and TRBJ2-3, reads DVKVTQSSRYLVKRTGEKVFLECVQDMDHENMFWYRQDPGLGLRLIYFSYDVKMKEKGDIPEGYSVSREKKERFSLILESASTNQTSMYLCASTSGTSSYTDTQYFGPGTRLTVL.

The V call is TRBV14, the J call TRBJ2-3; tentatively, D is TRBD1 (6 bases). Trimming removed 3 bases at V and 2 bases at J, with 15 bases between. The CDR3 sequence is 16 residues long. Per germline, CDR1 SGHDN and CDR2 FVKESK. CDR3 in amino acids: CASSQGRDTITDTQYF. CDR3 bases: TGTGCCAGCAGCCAGGGAAGGGACACGATCACAGATACGCAGTATTTT. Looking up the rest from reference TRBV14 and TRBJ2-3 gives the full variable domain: EAGVTQFPSHSVIEKGQTVTLRCDPISGHDNLYWYRRVMGKEIKFLLHFVKESKQDESGMPNNRFLAERTGGTYSTLKVQPAELEDSGVYFCASSQGRDTITDTQYFGPGTRLTVL.

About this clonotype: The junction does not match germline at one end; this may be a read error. CDR3 residues: CAGSFPGRAYEQYF. CDR3 nucleotides: TGTGCCGGCAGTTTCCCCGGCAGGGCTTACGAGCAGTACTTC. The rearrangement links TRBV12-3 or TRBV12-4 to TRBJ2-5, with a weak D call TRBD1 (5 bases). The J call could be wrong; TRBJ2-7 is a better fit for the DNA end. The CDR3 runs to 14 residues.

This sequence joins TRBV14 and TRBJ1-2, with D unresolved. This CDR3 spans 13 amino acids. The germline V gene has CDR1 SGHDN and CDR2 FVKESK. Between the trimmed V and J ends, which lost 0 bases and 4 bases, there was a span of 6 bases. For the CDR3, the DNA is TGTGCCAGCAGCCAAGATAAACGCTATGGCTACACCTTC. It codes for CASSQDKRYGYTF.

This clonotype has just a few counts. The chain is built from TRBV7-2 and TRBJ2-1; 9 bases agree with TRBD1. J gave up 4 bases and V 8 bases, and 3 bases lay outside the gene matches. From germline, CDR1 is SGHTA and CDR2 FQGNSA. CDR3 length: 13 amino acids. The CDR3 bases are TGTGCCAGCCAAGGGACAGGGTACAATGAGCAGTTCTTC. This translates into CASQGTGYNEQFF.

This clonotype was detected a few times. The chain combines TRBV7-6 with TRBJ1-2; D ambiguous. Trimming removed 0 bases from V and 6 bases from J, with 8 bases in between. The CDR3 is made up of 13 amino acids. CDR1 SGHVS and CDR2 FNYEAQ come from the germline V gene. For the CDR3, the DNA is TGTGCCAGCAGCTTAGCGTCTCTAGATGGCTACACCTTC. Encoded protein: CASSLASLDGYTF.